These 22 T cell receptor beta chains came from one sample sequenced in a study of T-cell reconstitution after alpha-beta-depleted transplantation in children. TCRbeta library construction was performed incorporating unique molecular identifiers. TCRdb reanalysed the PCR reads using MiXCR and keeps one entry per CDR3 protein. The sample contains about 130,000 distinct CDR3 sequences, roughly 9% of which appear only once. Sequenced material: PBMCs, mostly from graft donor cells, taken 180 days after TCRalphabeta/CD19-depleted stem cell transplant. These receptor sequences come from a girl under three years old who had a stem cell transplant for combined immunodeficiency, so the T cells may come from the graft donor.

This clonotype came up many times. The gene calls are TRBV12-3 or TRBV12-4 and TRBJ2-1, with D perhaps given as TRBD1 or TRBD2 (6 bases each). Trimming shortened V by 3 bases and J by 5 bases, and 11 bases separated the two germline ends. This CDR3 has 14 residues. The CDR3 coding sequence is TGTGCCAGCAGTTTGGGGGGACAACACAATGAGCAGTTCTTC. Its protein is CASSLGGQHNEQFF.

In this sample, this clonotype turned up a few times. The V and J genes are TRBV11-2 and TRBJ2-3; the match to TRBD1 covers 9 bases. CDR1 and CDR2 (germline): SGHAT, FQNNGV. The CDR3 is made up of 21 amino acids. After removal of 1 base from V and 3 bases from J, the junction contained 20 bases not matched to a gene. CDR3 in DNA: TGTGCCAGCAGCTTAGGTGCGGGACAGGGATCGTGGGGGCTAGGAACAGATACGCAGTATTTT. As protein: CASSLGAGQGSWGLGTDTQYF.

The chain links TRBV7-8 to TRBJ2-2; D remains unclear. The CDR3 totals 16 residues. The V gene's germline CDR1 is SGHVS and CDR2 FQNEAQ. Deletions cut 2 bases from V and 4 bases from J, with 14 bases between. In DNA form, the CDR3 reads TGTGCCAGCAGCTTACCCCGAAGGCTTTCCACCGGGGAGCTGTTTTTT. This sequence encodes CASSLPRRLSTGELFF.

The CDR3 is CASSSTGTTTKEQYF. The CDR3 region has the DNA TGTGCCAGCAGCTCTACCGGGACTACCACTAAGGAGCAGTACTTC. V and J are TRBV7-2 and TRBJ2-7; 7 nucleotides line up with TRBD2. Per the germline V gene, CDR1 is SGHTA and CDR2 is FQGNSA. The ends lost 4 bases at V and 7 bases at J; junction bases unmatched: 13. This CDR3 is built from 15 residues.

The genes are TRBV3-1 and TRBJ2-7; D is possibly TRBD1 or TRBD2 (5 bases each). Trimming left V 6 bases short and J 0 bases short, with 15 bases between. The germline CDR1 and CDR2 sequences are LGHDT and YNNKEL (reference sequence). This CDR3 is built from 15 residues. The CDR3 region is CASSLGRGGSYEQYF. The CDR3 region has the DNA TGTGCCAGCAGTCTGGGTCGGGGCGGCTCCTACGAGCAGTACTTC.

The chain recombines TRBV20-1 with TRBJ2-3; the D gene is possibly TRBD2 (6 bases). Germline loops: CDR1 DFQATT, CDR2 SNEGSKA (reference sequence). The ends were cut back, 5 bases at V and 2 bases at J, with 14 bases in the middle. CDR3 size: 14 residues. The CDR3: CSAPGGKFTDTQYF. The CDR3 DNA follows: TGCAGTGCTCCCGGCGGGAAGTTCACAGATACGCAGTATTTT.

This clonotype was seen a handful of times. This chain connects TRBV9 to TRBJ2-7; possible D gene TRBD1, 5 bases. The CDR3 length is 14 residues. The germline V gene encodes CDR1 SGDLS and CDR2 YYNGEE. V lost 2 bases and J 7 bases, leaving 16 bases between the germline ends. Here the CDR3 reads CASSVFETVGEQYF. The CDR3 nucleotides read TGTGCCAGCAGCGTGTTCGAGACAGTAGGAGAGCAGTACTTC.

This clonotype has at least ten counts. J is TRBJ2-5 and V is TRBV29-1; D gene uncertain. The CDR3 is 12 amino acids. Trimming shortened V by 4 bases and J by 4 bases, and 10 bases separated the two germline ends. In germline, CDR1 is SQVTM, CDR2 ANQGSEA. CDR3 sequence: CSVVIRRETQYF. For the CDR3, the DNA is TGCAGCGTTGTGATCCGCCGAGAGACCCAGTACTTC.

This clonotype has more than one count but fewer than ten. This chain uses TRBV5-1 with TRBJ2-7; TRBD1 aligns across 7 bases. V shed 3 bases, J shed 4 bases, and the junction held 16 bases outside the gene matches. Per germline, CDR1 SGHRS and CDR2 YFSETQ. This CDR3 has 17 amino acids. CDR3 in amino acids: CASSSKLAGTEGYEQYF. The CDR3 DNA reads TGCGCCAGCAGCTCCAAACTTGCCGGGACAGAGGGGTACGAGCAGTACTTC.

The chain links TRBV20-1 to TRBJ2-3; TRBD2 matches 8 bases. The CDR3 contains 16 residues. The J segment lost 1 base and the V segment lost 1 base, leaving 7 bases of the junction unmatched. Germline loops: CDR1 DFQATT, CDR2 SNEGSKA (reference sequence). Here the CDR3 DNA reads TGCAGTGCTAGAGGCCCGGGACTAGAAGGCACAGATACGCAGTATTTT. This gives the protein CSARGPGLEGTDTQYF.

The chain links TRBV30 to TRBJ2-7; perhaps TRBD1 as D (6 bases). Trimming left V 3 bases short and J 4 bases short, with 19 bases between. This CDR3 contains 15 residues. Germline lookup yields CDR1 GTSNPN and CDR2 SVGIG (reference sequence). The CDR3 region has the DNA TGTGCCTGGAGCGCCGACCGGACAGTACGTTACGAGCAGTACTTC. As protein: CAWSADRTVRYEQYF.

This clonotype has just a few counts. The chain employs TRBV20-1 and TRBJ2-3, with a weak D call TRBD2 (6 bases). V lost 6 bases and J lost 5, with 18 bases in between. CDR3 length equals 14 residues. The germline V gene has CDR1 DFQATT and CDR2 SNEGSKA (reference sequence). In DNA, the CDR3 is TGCAGTGCCATAGGGACTCCTGCGGGAGATACGCAGTATTTT. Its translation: CSAIGTPAGDTQYF.

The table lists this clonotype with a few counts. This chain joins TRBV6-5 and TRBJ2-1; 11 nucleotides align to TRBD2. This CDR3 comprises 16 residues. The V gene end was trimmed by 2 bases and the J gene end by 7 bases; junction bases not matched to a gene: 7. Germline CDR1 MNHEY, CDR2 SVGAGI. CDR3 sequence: CASSYPLAGGLNEQFF. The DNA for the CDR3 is TGTGCCAGCAGTTACCCCTTAGCGGGGGGGCTAAATGAGCAGTTCTTC.

CDR3 amino acids: CATSDGGRIYGYTF. CDR3 coding DNA: TGTGCCACCAGTGATGGAGGACGGATCTATGGCTACACCTTC. The genes are TRBV24-1 and TRBJ1-2; D is unclear. The CDR3 covers 14 residues. Germline CDR1 reads KGHDR; CDR2 reads SFDVKD. Trimming stripped 3 bases from V and 4 bases from J, with 11 bases between.

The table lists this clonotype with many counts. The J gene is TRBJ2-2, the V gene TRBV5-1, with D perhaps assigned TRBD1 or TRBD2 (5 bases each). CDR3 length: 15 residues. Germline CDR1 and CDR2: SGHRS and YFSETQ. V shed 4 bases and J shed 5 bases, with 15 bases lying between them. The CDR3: CASSELGRRTGELFF. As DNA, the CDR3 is TGCGCCAGCAGCGAGCTGGGACGGCGAACCGGGGAGCTGTTTTTT.

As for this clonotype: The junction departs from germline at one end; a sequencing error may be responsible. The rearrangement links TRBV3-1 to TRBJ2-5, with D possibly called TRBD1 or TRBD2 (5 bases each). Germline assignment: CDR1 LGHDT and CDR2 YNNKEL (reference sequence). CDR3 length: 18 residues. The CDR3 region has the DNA TGTGCCACCAGCCAACCACGAGGGTTCAGGGATGGACAAGAGACCCAGTACTTC. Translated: CATSQPRGFRDGQETQYF.

CDR3 protein: CASSRDRGYHTDTQYF. As DNA, the CDR3 is TGTGCCAGCAGCCGGGACAGGGGGTACCACACAGATACGCAGTATTTT. The chain is built from TRBV12-3 or TRBV12-4 and TRBJ2-3; 11 bases agree with TRBD1. This CDR3 has 16 residues. V was clipped by 6 bases and J by 2 bases; unmatched bases: 7.

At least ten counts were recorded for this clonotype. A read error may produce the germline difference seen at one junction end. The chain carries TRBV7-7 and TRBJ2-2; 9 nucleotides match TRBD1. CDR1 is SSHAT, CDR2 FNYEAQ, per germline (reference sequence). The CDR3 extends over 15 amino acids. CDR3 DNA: TGTGCTAGCAGCCGGGACAGGGCAGACACCGGGGAGCTGTTTTTT. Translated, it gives CASSRDRADTGELFF.

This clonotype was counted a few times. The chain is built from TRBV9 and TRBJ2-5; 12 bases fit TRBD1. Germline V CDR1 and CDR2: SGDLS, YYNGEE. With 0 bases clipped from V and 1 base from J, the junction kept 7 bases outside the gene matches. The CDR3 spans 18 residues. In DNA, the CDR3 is TGTGCCAGCAGCGTAGCCCGGGACAGGGGGCCTCCCCAAGAGACCCAGTACTTC. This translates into CASSVARDRGPPQETQYF.

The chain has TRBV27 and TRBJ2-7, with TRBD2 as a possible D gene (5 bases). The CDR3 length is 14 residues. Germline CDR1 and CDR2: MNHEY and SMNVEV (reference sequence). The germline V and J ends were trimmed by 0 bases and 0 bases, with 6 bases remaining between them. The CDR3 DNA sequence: TGTGCCAGCAGTTTATCGGACTCCTCCTACGAGCAGTACTTC. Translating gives CASSLSDSSYEQYF.

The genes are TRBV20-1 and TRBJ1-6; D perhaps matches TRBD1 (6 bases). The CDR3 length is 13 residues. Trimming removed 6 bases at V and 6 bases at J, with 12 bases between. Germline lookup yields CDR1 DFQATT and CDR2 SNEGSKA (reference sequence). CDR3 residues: CSAPDSSNSPLHF. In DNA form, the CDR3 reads TGCAGTGCCCCGGACAGTTCTAATTCACCCCTCCACTTT.

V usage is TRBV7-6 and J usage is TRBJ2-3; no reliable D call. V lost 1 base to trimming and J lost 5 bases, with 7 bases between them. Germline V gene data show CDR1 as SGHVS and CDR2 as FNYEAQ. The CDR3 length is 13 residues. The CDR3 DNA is TGTGCCAGCAGCTTAGACCTGGAAGATACGCAGTATTTT. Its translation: CASSLDLEDTQYF.